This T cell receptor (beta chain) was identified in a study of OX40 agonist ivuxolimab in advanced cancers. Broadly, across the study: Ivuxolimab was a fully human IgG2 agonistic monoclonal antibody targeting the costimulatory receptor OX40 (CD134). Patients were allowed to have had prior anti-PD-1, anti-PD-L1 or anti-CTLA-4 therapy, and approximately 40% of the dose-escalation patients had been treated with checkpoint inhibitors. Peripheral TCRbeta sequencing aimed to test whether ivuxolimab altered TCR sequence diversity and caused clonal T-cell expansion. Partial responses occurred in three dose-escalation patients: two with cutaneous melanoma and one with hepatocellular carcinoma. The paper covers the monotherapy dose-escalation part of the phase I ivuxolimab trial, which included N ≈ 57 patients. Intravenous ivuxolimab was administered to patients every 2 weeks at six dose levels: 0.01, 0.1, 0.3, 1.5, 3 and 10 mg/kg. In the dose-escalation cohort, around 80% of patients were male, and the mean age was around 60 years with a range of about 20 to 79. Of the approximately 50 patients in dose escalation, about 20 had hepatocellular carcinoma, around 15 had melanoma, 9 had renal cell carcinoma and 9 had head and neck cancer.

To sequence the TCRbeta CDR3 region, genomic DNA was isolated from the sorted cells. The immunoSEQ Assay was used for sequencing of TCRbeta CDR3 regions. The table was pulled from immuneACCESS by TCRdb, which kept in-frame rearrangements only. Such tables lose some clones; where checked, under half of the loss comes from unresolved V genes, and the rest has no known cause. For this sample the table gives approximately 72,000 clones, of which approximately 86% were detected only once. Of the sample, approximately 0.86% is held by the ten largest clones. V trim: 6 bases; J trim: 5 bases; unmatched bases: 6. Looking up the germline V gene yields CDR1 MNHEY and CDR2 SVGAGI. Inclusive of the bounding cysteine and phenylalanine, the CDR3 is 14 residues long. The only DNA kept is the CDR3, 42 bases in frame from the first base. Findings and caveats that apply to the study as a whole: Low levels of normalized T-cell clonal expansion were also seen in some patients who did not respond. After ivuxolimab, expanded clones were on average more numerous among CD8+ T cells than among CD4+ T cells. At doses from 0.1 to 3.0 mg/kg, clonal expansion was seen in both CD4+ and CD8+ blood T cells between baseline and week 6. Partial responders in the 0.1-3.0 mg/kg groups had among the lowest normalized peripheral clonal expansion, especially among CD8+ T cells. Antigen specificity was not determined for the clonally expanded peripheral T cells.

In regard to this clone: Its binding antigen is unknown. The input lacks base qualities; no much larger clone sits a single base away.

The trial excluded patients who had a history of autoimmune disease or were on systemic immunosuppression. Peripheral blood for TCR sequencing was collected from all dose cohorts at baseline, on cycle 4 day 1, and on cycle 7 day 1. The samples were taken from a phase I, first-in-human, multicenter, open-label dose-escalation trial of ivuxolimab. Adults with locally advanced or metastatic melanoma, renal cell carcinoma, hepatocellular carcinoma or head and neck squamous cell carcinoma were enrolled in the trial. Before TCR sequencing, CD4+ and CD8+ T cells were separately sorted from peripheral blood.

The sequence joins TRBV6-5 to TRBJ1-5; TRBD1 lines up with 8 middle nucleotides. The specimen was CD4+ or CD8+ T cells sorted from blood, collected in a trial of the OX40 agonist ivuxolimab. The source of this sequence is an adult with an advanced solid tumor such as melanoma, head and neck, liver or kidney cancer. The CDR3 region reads CASSLDRVDQPQHF. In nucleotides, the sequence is TGTGCCAGCAGCCTGGACAGGGTGGATCAGCCCCAGCATTTT.